A single sample gave rise to the 29 T cell receptor beta chains below, sequenced in a study of graft-versus-host responses after intestinal transplantation (dated by TCRdb to about 2021). Receptors were amplified or captured by the immunoSEQ multiplex PCR assay. TCRdb limited this immuneACCESS table to in-frame rearrangements with V and J called. A share of clones is missing; checked studies link under half to unresolved V genes, and the rest is unexplained. For this sample there are some 55,000 clones; roughly nine tenths appear just once. The ten largest account for around 5.1% of the sample. The sequencing used PBMCs, collected 650 to 670 days after intestinal transplant. The receptors originated from a human patient who received an intestinal transplant, so some T cells may come from the graft donor.

This rearrangement joins TRBV5-5 to TRBJ1-3; TRBD1 matches 10 bases. The V gene's germline CDR1 is SGHKS and CDR2 YYEKEE (reference sequence). V was clipped by 3 bases and J by 3 bases; unmatched bases: 3. The CDR3 covers 15 residues. The CDR3 nucleotides read TGTGCCAGCAGCTCGACAGGGGGCTTTGGAAACACCATATATTTT. Translated, it gives CASSSTGGFGNTIYF. Using reference TRBV5-5 and TRBJ1-3 for the parts outside the CDR3, the full variable domain is DAGVTQSPTHLIKTRGQQVTLRCSPISGHKSVSWYQQVLGQGPQFIFQYYEKEERGRGNFPDRFSARQFPNYSSELNVNALLLGDSALYLCASSSTGGFGNTIYFGEGSWLTVV.

This clone was recorded only once. The chain is built from TRBV29-1 and TRBJ1-1, with 7 bases matching TRBD1. The CDR3 contains 14 residues. CDR1 is SQVTM and CDR2 is ANQGSEA in the germline V gene. Germline trimming cut 6 bases from V and 4 bases from J; bases unmatched to any gene: 11. CDR3 in DNA: TGCAGCGTGGCGCGACAGGGATGGAGCACTGAAGCTTTCTTT. This translates into CSVARQGWSTEAFF.

The chain carries TRBV4-1 and TRBJ2-4; tentatively, D is TRBD2 (6 bases). The CDR3 covers 14 residues. Trimming removed 0 bases from V and 9 bases from J, with 12 bases in between. Germline CDR1 MGHRA, CDR2 YSYEKL. In DNA, the CDR3 is TGCGCCAGCAGCCAAGATGTAGCCGGGAGCATTCAGTACTTC. Its translation is CASSQDVAGSIQYF.

CDR3 coding DNA: TGTGCCAGCAGTTACACGGGAGACACCATATATTTT. Translation gives CASSYTGDTIYF. This chain joins TRBV6-6 and TRBJ1-3; D is uncertain. The V and J ends lost 2 bases and 8 bases respectively, with 7 bases between them. Germline lookup yields CDR1 MNHNY and CDR2 SVGAGI (reference sequence). The CDR3 runs to 12 residues.

The genes are TRBV7-9 and TRBJ1-1; weak D call: TRBD1 (6 bases). The V end was cut by 7 bases, the J end by 3 bases, with 18 bases between. CDR1 and CDR2 (germline): SEHNR, FQNEAQ (reference sequence). CDR3 length equals 15 residues. Here the CDR3 DNA reads TGTGCCAGCAAAGTTACAGGGCTGGGGGACACTGAAGCTTTCTTT. Translation: CASKVTGLGDTEAFF.

V gene TRBV13 combines with J gene TRBJ2-2; D is possibly TRBD2 (5 bases). The CDR3 has 16 amino acids. Germline lookup yields CDR1 PRHDT and CDR2 FYEKMQ (reference sequence). Trimming took 5 bases from V and 0 from J, leaving 13 bases between them. The CDR3 DNA reads TGTGCCAGCAGCATGGGTCGGGGTTCGAACACCGGGGAGCTGTTTTTT. Amino acids: CASSMGRGSNTGELFF.

The CDR3 reads CASVSGTGTANTEAFF. DNA for the CDR3: TGTGCCAGCGTATCGGGCACCGGGACAGCGAACACTGAAGCTTTCTTT. This chain joins TRBV9 and TRBJ1-1; 7 nucleotides line up with TRBD1. The V gene end was trimmed by 7 bases and the J gene end by 1 base; junction bases not matched to a gene: 13. The CDR3 runs 16 residues. Germline V gene sequence: CDR1 SGDLS, CDR2 YYNGEE.

The chain recombines TRBV7-9 with TRBJ2-1, with 7 bases that match TRBD2. The CDR3 consists of 16 residues. CDR1 is SEHNR, CDR2 FQNEAQ, per germline (reference sequence). V was clipped by 4 bases and J by 3 bases; unmatched bases: 9. The DNA for the CDR3 is TGTGCCAGCAGCTCTGCCGGGACTACCATCTACAATGAGCAGTTCTTC. It codes for CASSSAGTTIYNEQFF.

V is TRBV5-5 and J is TRBJ1-1, with D maybe TRBD1 (5 bases). V lost 2 bases to trimming and J lost 7 bases, with 9 bases between them. The CDR3 spans 12 residues. From germline, CDR1 is SGHKS and CDR2 YYEKEE (reference sequence). The CDR3: CASSLMGGEAFF. CDR3 in DNA: TGTGCCAGCAGCTTAATGGGGGGTGAAGCTTTCTTT.

The CDR3 DNA sequence: TGTGCCAGCAGCTTCGAGCGGGCGAACACCGGGGAGCTGTTTTTT. It encodes CASSFERANTGELFF. The chain has TRBV5-4 and TRBJ2-2; D may be TRBD2 (6 bases). Deletions cut 2 bases from V and 0 bases from J, with 8 bases between. There are 15 residues in the CDR3. Germline CDR1 SGHNT, CDR2 YYREEE (reference sequence).

This chain joins TRBV6-5 and TRBJ1-2, with D maybe TRBD1 (6 bases). This CDR3 contains 13 residues. Germline CDR1 is MNHEY and CDR2 is SVGAGI. The germline V and J ends were trimmed by 3 bases and 4 bases, with 9 bases remaining between them. The CDR3 region has the DNA TGTGCCAGCAGTTATGCGACAGGCTATGGCTACACCTTC. It is translated as CASSYATGYGYTF.

The chain recombines TRBV19 with TRBJ2-1; 11 positions match TRBD2. Unmatched junction bases numbered 6, after V lost 7 bases and J lost 10 bases. The CDR3 has 13 residues. Per the germline V gene, CDR1 is LNHDA and CDR2 is SQIVND (reference sequence). The CDR3 sequence: CASMVAGGREQFF. The CDR3 bases are TGTGCCAGTATGGTAGCGGGGGGGCGGGAGCAGTTCTTC.

The chain recombines TRBV6-6 with TRBJ2-2; D unresolved. The CDR3 runs to 14 residues. V was clipped by 5 bases and J by 0 bases, with 7 bases between them. In germline, CDR1 is MNHNY, CDR2 SVGAGI (reference sequence). CDR3 in amino acids: CASSPETNTGELFF. The CDR3 bases are TGTGCCAGCAGTCCGGAGACGAACACCGGGGAGCTGTTTTTT.

This chain links TRBV5-1 with TRBJ2-1, with 13 positions matching TRBD2. Unmatched junction bases numbered 22, after V lost 1 base and J lost 6 bases. Per germline, CDR1 SGHRS and CDR2 YFSETQ. The CDR3 runs 22 residues. The CDR3 nucleotides are TGCGCCAGCAGCTTGAGTCTACTTGGGGGGCGCGGGGGACTAGCGGGGTCCAATGAGCAGTTCTTC. It is translated as CASSLSLLGGRGGLAGSNEQFF.

This chain links TRBV12-5 with TRBJ1-6; TRBD1 matches at 7 bases. The CDR3 runs to 14 residues. In germline, CDR1 is LGHNT, CDR2 FRNRAP. J gave up 7 bases and V 6 bases, and 6 bases lay outside the gene matches. The CDR3 protein is CASGKETGNSPLHF. The DNA for the CDR3 is TGTGCTAGTGGAAAGGAGACAGGGAATTCACCCCTCCACTTT.

This sequence joins TRBV2 and TRBJ2-2; no definite D call. This CDR3 spans 14 amino acids. Germline V lookup: CDR1 SNHLY, CDR2 FYNNEI. The ends were cut back, 3 bases at V and 4 bases at J, with 9 bases in the middle. The CDR3: CASSDMWATGELFF. In DNA, the CDR3 is TGTGCCAGCAGTGATATGTGGGCCACCGGGGAGCTGTTTTTT. The full variable domain, completed using reference TRBV2 and TRBJ2-2, is EPEVTQTPSHQVTQMGQEVILRCVPISNHLYFYWYRQILGQKVEFLVSFYNNEISEKSEIFDDQFSVERPDGSNFTLKIRSTKLEDSAMYFCASSDMWATGELFFGEGSRLTVL.

The V gene is TRBV10-3, the J gene TRBJ2-2, with 9 bases aligning to TRBD1. This CDR3 contains 14 residues. With 6 bases clipped from V and 1 base from J, the junction kept 0 bases outside the gene matches. Germline CDR1 is ENHRY and CDR2 is SYGVKD. Here the CDR3 DNA reads TGTGCCATCAGGGGACAGGGGAACACCGGGGAGCTGTTTTTT. Translated, it gives CAIRGQGNTGELFF.

V usage is TRBV14 and J usage is TRBJ1-4; D is undetermined. The CDR3 extends over 13 amino acids. Germline CDR1 reads SGHDN; CDR2 reads FVKESK. Deletions cut 4 bases from V and 10 bases from J, with 13 bases between. The CDR3 DNA is TGTGCCAGCAGCCTACTAGAGGGAGGAAAACTGTTTTTT. It translates to CASSLLEGGKLFF.

The rearrangement links TRBV9 to TRBJ2-3, with 7 bases fitting TRBD2. This CDR3 is built from 15 residues. CDR1 and CDR2 from the germline V gene are SGDLS and YYNGEE. J was trimmed by 2 bases and V by 0 bases; bases with no gene match: 3. The CDR3 spells CASSVAGGYTDTQYF. In nucleotides, the CDR3 is TGTGCCAGCAGCGTAGCGGGGGGTTACACAGATACGCAGTATTTT.

J is TRBJ1-2 and V is TRBV5-8; possible D gene TRBD1, 6 bases. Germline V lookup: CDR1 SGHTS, CDR2 YDEGEE. CDR3 length: 14 amino acids. Deletions cut 2 bases from V and 7 bases from J, with 15 bases between. CDR3 protein: CASSLTPIGGGYTF. CDR3 DNA: TGTGCCAGCAGCTTAACTCCAATAGGGGGTGGCTACACCTTC.

This rearrangement joins TRBV5-1 to TRBJ2-5; tentative D call: TRBD1 (5 bases). The CDR3 has 15 residues. Germline lookup yields CDR1 SGHRS and CDR2 YFSETQ. Trimming pared 4 bases from V and 4 bases from J, leaving 17 bases between. CDR3 coding DNA: TGCGCCAGCAGCAGCCAGTCGCGCCAGGGAGAGACCCAGTACTTC. It specifies CASSSQSRQGETQYF.

The chain employs TRBV5-4 and TRBJ2-6; tentatively, D is TRBD2 (5 bases). Trimming stripped 2 bases from V and 0 bases from J, with 9 bases between. CDR1 is SGHNT, CDR2 YYREEE, per germline (reference sequence). CDR3 length equals 16 residues. The CDR3 DNA sequence: TGTGCCAGCAGCTTTTCGGGATTCTCTGGGGCCAACGTCCTGACTTTC. It specifies CASSFSGFSGANVLTF.

This rearrangement joins TRBV28 to TRBJ2-1; 7 nucleotides agree with TRBD1. The CDR3 covers 14 residues. V was pared by 6 bases and J by 4 bases, with 6 bases of the junction left unmatched. Germline V CDR1 and CDR2: MDHEN, SYDVKM. CDR3 nucleotide sequence: TGTGCCAGCAGAACGGGACAGACTTACAATGAGCAGTTCTTC. Translation: CASRTGQTYNEQFF.

The rearrangement joins TRBV7-9 to TRBJ2-2, with D unclear. CDR3 length equals 16 residues. V lost 5 bases to trimming and J lost 1 base, with 14 bases between them. Germline lookup yields CDR1 SEHNR and CDR2 FQNEAQ (reference sequence). The CDR3 bases are TGTGCCAGCAGCCGCCTAACCTTCTGGAACACCGGGGAGCTGTTTTTT. The encoded protein is CASSRLTFWNTGELFF.

Only one count was recorded for this clone. DNA of the CDR3: TGTGCCAGCTCTTTTAGCGGGGGGGCCGATGAGCAGTTCTTC. This encodes CASSFSGGADEQFF. The J gene is TRBJ2-1, the V gene TRBV18; 11 bases match TRBD2. J was trimmed by 8 bases and V by 6 bases; bases with no gene match: 6. Germline values: CDR1 KGHSH, CDR2 LQKENI. CDR3 size: 14 residues.

The CDR3 here is CASSARQTGKGNIQYF. The CDR3 coding sequence is TGCGCCAGCAGCGCTCGCCAGACAGGGAAGGGGAACATTCAGTACTTC. The chain employs TRBV4-1 and TRBJ2-4; 7 bases agree with TRBD1. The CDR3 is made up of 16 amino acids. V shed 5 bases, J shed 7 bases, and the junction held 14 bases outside the gene matches. Germline CDR1 is MGHRA and CDR2 is YSYEKL.

The CDR3 nucleotides are TGCGCCAGCAGCCGTATCCTCGCGGGGGGAAGAGAGACCCAGTACTTC. This translates into CASSRILAGGRETQYF. The chain recombines TRBV4-1 with TRBJ2-5; the match to TRBD2 covers 8 bases. The CDR3 has 16 residues. The germline V gene encodes CDR1 MGHRA and CDR2 YSYEKL. J gave up 4 bases and V 4 bases, and 11 bases lay outside the gene matches.

The genes are TRBV5-4 and TRBJ2-5, with 8 nucleotides matching TRBD2. CDR3 size: 16 residues. The V gene end was trimmed by 0 bases and the J gene end by 3 bases; junction bases not matched to a gene: 7. Germline lookup yields CDR1 SGHNT and CDR2 YYREEE (reference sequence). The CDR3 DNA reads as TGTGCCAGCAGCTTGGGGAGCGGGGGACATGAAGAGACCCAGTACTTC. This encodes CASSLGSGGHEETQYF.

This rearrangement joins TRBV15 to TRBJ1-2, with D perhaps TRBD1 (5 bases). There are 13 residues in the CDR3. The germline V and J ends were trimmed by 4 bases and 4 bases, with 10 bases remaining between them. From germline, CDR1 is LNHNV and CDR2 YYDKDF (reference sequence). This chain's CDR3 is CATSTETAYGYTF. DNA of the CDR3: TGTGCCACCAGCACTGAGACAGCCTATGGCTACACCTTC.